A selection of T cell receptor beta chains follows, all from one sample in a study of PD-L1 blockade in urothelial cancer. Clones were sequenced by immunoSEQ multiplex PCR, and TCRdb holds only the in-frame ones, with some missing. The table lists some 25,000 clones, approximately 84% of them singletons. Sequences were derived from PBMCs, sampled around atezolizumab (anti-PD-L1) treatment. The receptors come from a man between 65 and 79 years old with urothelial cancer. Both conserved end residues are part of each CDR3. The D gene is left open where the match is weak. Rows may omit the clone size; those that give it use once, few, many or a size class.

CDR3 protein: CATSREIRQEGETQYF; CDR3 DNA: TGTGCCACCAGCAGAGAGATCAGACAGGAAGGGGAGACCCAGTACTTC; D gene: -; clone size: -; J gene: TRBJ2-5; V gene: TRBV15
CDR3 protein: CASSLSGLETQYF; CDR3 DNA: TGTGCCAGCAGCTTATCAGGGCTTGAGACCCAGTACTTC; D gene: -; clone size: -; J gene: TRBJ2-5; V gene: TRBV5-6
CDR3 protein: CASSLDRGGDNEQFF; CDR3 DNA: TGTGCCAGTAGTCTAGACCGGGGGGGGGACAATGAGCAGTTCTTC; D gene: TRBD2; clone size: -; J gene: TRBJ2-1; V gene: TRBV19
CDR3 protein: CATSRDWTSGQEQFF; CDR3 DNA: TGTGCCACCAGCAGAGATTGGACTAGCGGGCAAGAGCAGTTCTTC; D gene: TRBD2; clone size: -; J gene: TRBJ2-1; V gene: TRBV15
CDR3 protein: CASSLDSINTGELFF; CDR3 DNA: TGTGCCAGCAGTTTGGACAGTATAAACACCGGGGAGCTGTTTTTT; D gene: -; clone size: -; J gene: TRBJ2-2; V gene: TRBV6-5
CDR3 protein: CASSATSYEQYF; CDR3 DNA: TGTGCCAGCAGTGCCACATCCTACGAGCAGTACTTC; D gene: -; clone size: -; J gene: TRBJ2-7; V gene: TRBV2
CDR3 protein: CASSFLLKRLNRYGYTF; CDR3 DNA: TGTGCCAGCAGTTTTCTACTAAAGAGGCTAAATCGCTATGGCTACACCTTC; D gene: -; clone size: once; J gene: TRBJ1-2; V gene: TRBV28
CDR3 protein: CASSSVAGDVLEQYF; CDR3 DNA: TGTGCCAGCAGTTCCGTAGCGGGAGACGTGCTCGAGCAGTACTTC; D gene: TRBD2; clone size: -; J gene: TRBJ2-7; V gene: TRBV28
CDR3 protein: CASRGAGSGTDTQYF; CDR3 DNA: TGTGCCAGCAGGGGAGCGGGATCGGGCACAGATACGCAGTATTTT; D gene: TRBD2; clone size: -; J gene: TRBJ2-3; V gene: TRBV28
CDR3 protein: CASSLGHVNEKLFF; CDR3 DNA: TGTGCCAGCAGCTTGGGACATGTTAATGAAAAACTGTTTTTT; D gene: -; clone size: few; J gene: TRBJ1-4; V gene: TRBV7-9
CDR3 protein: CASSSPRTHNGEQYF; CDR3 DNA: TGTGCCAGCAGCTCGCCCCGGACTCATAACGGCGAGCAGTACTTC; D gene: -; clone size: -; J gene: TRBJ2-7; V gene: TRBV5-4
CDR3 protein: CASSFPGTGATGELFF; CDR3 DNA: TGTGCCAGCAGTTTCCCCGGGACAGGGGCCACCGGGGAGCTGTTTTTT; D gene: TRBD1; clone size: -; J gene: TRBJ2-2; V gene: TRBV6-6
CDR3 protein: CASSPGSLADNEQFF; CDR3 DNA: TGTGCCAGCAGCCCCGGCAGCCTAGCGGACAATGAGCAGTTCTTC; D gene: TRBD2; clone size: -; J gene: TRBJ2-1; V gene: TRBV7-3
CDR3 protein: CASSLGGGPLADTQYF; CDR3 DNA: TGCGCCAGCAGCTTGGGGGGAGGGCCTCTCGCAGATACGCAGTATTTT; D gene: TRBD2; clone size: -; J gene: TRBJ2-3; V gene: TRBV5-1
CDR3 protein: CASSRQQEQFF; CDR3 DNA: TGTGCCAGCAGCCGACAACAGGAGCAGTTCTTC; D gene: -; clone size: few; J gene: TRBJ2-1; V gene: TRBV5-8
CDR3 protein: CASRLVPQGGGTDTQYF; CDR3 DNA: TGCGCCAGCAGATTGGTCCCCCAGGGGGGCGGCACAGATACGCAGTATTTT; D gene: -; clone size: -; J gene: TRBJ2-3; V gene: TRBV5-1
CDR3 protein: CSVEVRGQRTDTQYF; CDR3 DNA: TGCAGCGTTGAAGTTAGGGGACAGCGAACAGATACGCAGTATTTT; D gene: TRBD1; clone size: -; J gene: TRBJ2-3; V gene: TRBV29-1
CDR3 protein: CASRLHSDREAFF; CDR3 DNA: TGTGCCAGCAGACTCCACTCGGACAGAGAAGCTTTCTTT; D gene: -; clone size: few; J gene: TRBJ1-1; V gene: TRBV6-1
CDR3 protein: CAWSVRSSGSTYEQYF; CDR3 DNA: TGTGCCTGGAGTGTACGGAGTAGCGGGAGTACCTACGAGCAGTACTTC; D gene: TRBD2; clone size: -; J gene: TRBJ2-7; V gene: TRBV30
CDR3 protein: CASSLALAGEQFF; CDR3 DNA: TGCGCCAGCAGCTTGGCACTAGCCGGCGAGCAGTTCTTC; D gene: -; clone size: -; J gene: TRBJ2-1; V gene: TRBV5-1
CDR3 protein: CASSSPAGGTSGELFF; CDR3 DNA: TGTGCCAGCAGTTCCCCAGCGGGAGGGACCTCCGGGGAGCTGTTTTTT; D gene: TRBD2; clone size: -; J gene: TRBJ2-2; V gene: TRBV7-9
CDR3 protein: CASSEMGASLRDTQYF; CDR3 DNA: TGCGCCAGCAGTGAAATGGGGGCCTCACTTAGGGATACGCAGTATTTT; D gene: -; clone size: -; J gene: TRBJ2-3; V gene: TRBV10-2
CDR3 protein: CASSISGMGNQPQHF; CDR3 DNA: TGTGCCAGTAGTATTTCAGGGATGGGCAATCAGCCCCAGCATTTT; D gene: -; clone size: -; J gene: TRBJ1-5; V gene: TRBV19
CDR3 protein: CASSAETGFTGELFF; CDR3 DNA: TGTGCCAGCAGCGCCGAGACAGGGTTCACCGGGGAGCTGTTTTTT; D gene: TRBD1; clone size: -; J gene: TRBJ2-2; V gene: TRBV11-2
CDR3 protein: CASSHRPGENEQFF; CDR3 DNA: TGCGCCAGCAGCCACAGGCCAGGGGAAAATGAGCAGTTCTTC; D gene: -; clone size: -; J gene: TRBJ2-1; V gene: TRBV4-1
CDR3 protein: CASSLGSAGAYTDTQYF; CDR3 DNA: TGTGCCAGCAGCTTGGGGAGTGCGGGAGCATACACAGATACGCAGTATTTT; D gene: TRBD2; clone size: -; J gene: TRBJ2-3; V gene: TRBV11-2
CDR3 protein: CASSPRQGGTEAFF; CDR3 DNA: TGTGCCAGCTCCCCCAGACAGGGGGGCACTGAAGCTTTCTTT; D gene: TRBD1; clone size: -; J gene: TRBJ1-1; V gene: TRBV18
CDR3 protein: CASSLELAGFDEQFF; CDR3 DNA: TGTGCCAGCAGCTTGGAGCTAGCGGGATTCGATGAGCAGTTCTTC; D gene: TRBD2; clone size: once; J gene: TRBJ2-1; V gene: TRBV5-5
CDR3 protein: CASRLAGYTGELFF; CDR3 DNA: TGTGCCAGTCGACTAGCGGGATACACCGGGGAGCTGTTTTTT; D gene: TRBD2; clone size: -; J gene: TRBJ2-2; V gene: TRBV5-5
CDR3 protein: CASSLEQTDTQYF; CDR3 DNA: TGTGCCAGTAGTTTGGAGCAAACAGATACGCAGTATTTT; D gene: -; clone size: -; J gene: TRBJ2-3; V gene: TRBV19
CDR3 protein: CASSRTGGPGETQYF; CDR3 DNA: TGCGCCAGCAGTCGTACAGGGGGCCCCGGGGAGACCCAGTACTTC; D gene: TRBD1; clone size: -; J gene: TRBJ2-5; V gene: TRBV4-1
CDR3 protein: CASSLLTDTQYF; CDR3 DNA: TGTGCCAGCAGTTTACTAACAGATACGCAGTATTTT; D gene: -; clone size: -; J gene: TRBJ2-3; V gene: TRBV28
CDR3 protein: CASSEVWTGDGNTIYF; CDR3 DNA: TGTGCCAGCAGTGAAGTTTGGACAGGGGACGGAAACACCATATATTTT; D gene: TRBD1; clone size: -; J gene: TRBJ1-3; V gene: TRBV6-1
CDR3 protein: CASSFRENTEAFF; CDR3 DNA: TGTGCCAGCAGCTTTCGAGAGAACACTGAAGCTTTCTTT; D gene: -; clone size: -; J gene: TRBJ1-1; V gene: TRBV11-3
CDR3 protein: CASSLTGDASTAYGYTF; CDR3 DNA: TGCGCCAGCAGCTTAACCGGGGATGCGAGTACAGCCTATGGCTACACCTTC; D gene: -; clone size: -; J gene: TRBJ1-2; V gene: TRBV5-1
CDR3 protein: CASSLPAGGEQFF; CDR3 DNA: TGTGCCAGCAGCTTACCGGCCGGCGGGGAGCAGTTCTTC; D gene: -; clone size: few; J gene: TRBJ2-1; V gene: TRBV7-9
CDR3 protein: CASRESSFGELFF; CDR3 DNA: TGTGCCAGCAGGGAGTCGAGTTTCGGGGAGCTGTTTTTT; D gene: -; clone size: -; J gene: TRBJ2-2; V gene: TRBV7-9
CDR3 protein: CASGTGPYRETQYF; CDR3 DNA: TGTGCCAGCGGGACTGGGCCTTACCGAGAGACCCAGTACTTC; D gene: -; clone size: -; J gene: TRBJ2-5; V gene: TRBV14
CDR3 protein: CASSLAQGSYNEQFF; CDR3 DNA: TGTGCCAGCAGCTTGGCCCAGGGCTCCTACAATGAGCAGTTCTTC; D gene: -; clone size: few; J gene: TRBJ2-1; V gene: TRBV5-8
CDR3 protein: CASSEQGNQPQHF; CDR3 DNA: TGTGCCAGCAGTGAACAGGGAAATCAGCCCCAGCATTTT; D gene: -; clone size: -; J gene: TRBJ1-5; V gene: TRBV6-4
CDR3 protein: CASSSLPGTGWGTDTQYF; CDR3 DNA: TGTGCCAGCAGTTCCCTCCCCGGGACAGGGTGGGGTACAGATACGCAGTATTTT; D gene: TRBD1; clone size: once; J gene: TRBJ2-3; V gene: TRBV28
CDR3 protein: CASSTSGQGDGETQYF; CDR3 DNA: TGTGCCAGTAGTACCTCCGGACAGGGGGACGGGGAGACCCAGTACTTC; D gene: TRBD1; clone size: -; J gene: TRBJ2-5; V gene: TRBV19
CDR3 protein: CASSSGHYALGYGYTF; CDR3 DNA: TGTGCCAGCAGCTCGGGACACTATGCGCTCGGGTATGGCTACACCTTC; D gene: -; clone size: once; J gene: TRBJ1-2; V gene: TRBV5-6